This is a list of T cell receptor beta chains from one sample in a study of T cells in tuberculosis. Repertoires were generated with immunoSEQ multiplex PCR, while TCRdb's copy carries only in-frame clones and drops some. This sample has roughly 34,000 clones, with nearly 90% found just once. This specimen was PBMCs, taken at tuberculosis diagnosis. These TCRs come from an adult with tuberculosis. The CDR3 runs from the conserved cysteine through the conserved F or W. The D gene is left open where the match is weak. Clone size is shown for a subset of rows, as once, few, many or a class of expanded clone.

d_gene: NA; v_gene: TRBV7-8; abundance: few; j_gene: TRBJ2-7; CDR3aa: CASSPGYNEQYF; CDR3nt: TGTGCCAGCAGCCCCGGGTACAACGAGCAGTACTTC
d_gene: TRBD1; v_gene: TRBV6-1; abundance: NA; j_gene: TRBJ1-5; CDR3aa: CATLGQFYSNQPQHF; CDR3nt: TGTGCCACCTTGGGACAGTTTTATAGCAATCAGCCCCAGCATTTT
d_gene: NA; v_gene: TRBV18; abundance: few; j_gene: TRBJ2-7; CDR3aa: CASSSTGEDEQYF; CDR3nt: TGTGCCAGCTCAAGTACGGGGGAGGACGAGCAGTACTTC
d_gene: NA; v_gene: TRBV5-1; abundance: NA; j_gene: TRBJ1-2; CDR3aa: CASSLEQDYGYTF; CDR3nt: TGCGCCAGCAGCTTGGAACAGGACTATGGCTACACCTTC
d_gene: NA; v_gene: TRBV11-3; abundance: NA; j_gene: TRBJ2-7; CDR3aa: CASSLAAGREQYF; CDR3nt: TGTGCCAGCAGCTTAGCTGCGGGGCGCGAGCAGTACTTC
d_gene: NA; v_gene: TRBV5-4; abundance: NA; j_gene: TRBJ2-1; CDR3aa: CATFDRTSGSNNEQFF; CDR3nt: TGTGCCACCTTTGACCGAACGAGCGGCTCAAACAATGAGCAGTTCTTC
d_gene: TRBD2; v_gene: TRBV6-1; abundance: NA; j_gene: TRBJ2-5; CDR3aa: CASSETSGGGETQYF; CDR3nt: TGTGCCAGCAGTGAAACTAGCGGGGGAGGAGAGACCCAGTACTTC
d_gene: TRBD1; v_gene: TRBV7-2; abundance: NA; j_gene: TRBJ2-2; CDR3aa: CASSQQGDGELFF; CDR3nt: TGTGCCAGCAGCCAACAGGGGGACGGGGAGCTGTTTTTT
d_gene: TRBD1; v_gene: TRBV6-1; abundance: NA; j_gene: TRBJ1-1; CDR3aa: CASSDLGQGSTEAFF; CDR3nt: TGTGCCAGCAGTGACCTCGGACAGGGTAGCACTGAAGCTTTCTTT
d_gene: TRBD1; v_gene: TRBV4-1; abundance: NA; j_gene: TRBJ2-7; CDR3aa: CASSQYGDRGEVYEQYF; CDR3nt: TGCGCCAGCAGCCAATACGGGGACAGGGGTGAGGTGTACGAGCAGTACTTC
d_gene: TRBD1; v_gene: TRBV5-5; abundance: NA; j_gene: TRBJ2-7; CDR3aa: CASSRRDSAYEQYF; CDR3nt: TGTGCCAGCAGCCGCCGGGACAGCGCCTACGAGCAGTACTTC
d_gene: TRBD1; v_gene: TRBV9; abundance: NA; j_gene: TRBJ2-7; CDR3aa: CASSVGTGAYEQYF; CDR3nt: TGTGCCAGCAGCGTTGGGACAGGGGCCTACGAGCAGTACTTC
d_gene: NA; v_gene: TRBV6-1; abundance: NA; j_gene: TRBJ1-2; CDR3aa: CAAVTLGGGGYGYTF; CDR3nt: TGTGCCGCCGTTACCCTCGGGGGGGGCGGCTATGGCTACACCTTC
d_gene: TRBD1; v_gene: TRBV2; abundance: once; j_gene: TRBJ1-1; CDR3aa: CASSDNTGADTEAFF; CDR3nt: TGTGCCAGCAGTGACAATACAGGGGCGGACACTGAAGCTTTCTTT
d_gene: NA; v_gene: TRBV6-5; abundance: NA; j_gene: TRBJ2-7; CDR3aa: CASSSPRGQYEQYF; CDR3nt: TGTGCCAGCAGCTCTCCTAGAGGACAGTACGAGCAGTACTTC
d_gene: NA; v_gene: TRBV28; abundance: NA; j_gene: TRBJ1-4; CDR3aa: CASSQQGDNEKLFF; CDR3nt: TGTGCCAGCAGCCAACAGGGTGATAATGAAAAACTGTTTTTT
d_gene: NA; v_gene: TRBV27; abundance: few; j_gene: TRBJ1-3; CDR3aa: CASSPLSGSSGNTIYF; CDR3nt: TGTGCCAGCAGTCCGCTAAGTGGTAGCTCTGGAAACACCATATATTTT
d_gene: NA; v_gene: TRBV9; abundance: NA; j_gene: TRBJ1-2; CDR3aa: CASSVGLTGPYGYTF; CDR3nt: TGTGCCAGCAGCGTAGGATTGACAGGACCCTATGGCTACACCTTC
d_gene: NA; v_gene: TRBV19; abundance: NA; j_gene: TRBJ2-7; CDR3aa: CASSIDRRKSSYEQYF; CDR3nt: TGTGCCAGTAGTATAGATCGGAGGAAGAGCTCCTACGAGCAGTACTTC
d_gene: NA; v_gene: TRBV25-1; abundance: NA; j_gene: TRBJ1-1; CDR3aa: CASTDTEAFF; CDR3nt: TGTGCCAGTACTGACACTGAAGCTTTCTTT
d_gene: TRBD1; v_gene: TRBV7-2; abundance: NA; j_gene: TRBJ2-5; CDR3aa: CASSTDRGDQETQYF; CDR3nt: TGTGCCAGCAGCACCGACAGGGGAGATCAAGAGACCCAGTACTTC
d_gene: TRBD1; v_gene: TRBV4-2; abundance: NA; j_gene: TRBJ2-7; CDR3aa: CASSQDRGNYEQYF; CDR3nt: TGTGCCAGCAGCCAAGACAGGGGGAACTACGAGCAGTACTTC
d_gene: NA; v_gene: TRBV4-1; abundance: NA; j_gene: TRBJ1-2; CDR3aa: CASSQDLGSTGYGYTF; CDR3nt: TGCGCCAGCAGCCAAGATTTGGGCTCAACTGGCTATGGCTACACCTTC
d_gene: TRBD1; v_gene: TRBV6-6; abundance: NA; j_gene: TRBJ2-7; CDR3aa: CASSYKPGQPLKQYF; CDR3nt: TGTGCCAGCAGTTACAAGCCGGGACAGCCCCTCAAGCAGTACTTC
d_gene: NA; v_gene: TRBV11-2; abundance: NA; j_gene: TRBJ1-1; CDR3aa: CASSLLAFVRGRAEAFF; CDR3nt: TGTGCCAGCAGCTTACTGGCATTTGTGCGGGGGCGGGCTGAAGCTTTCTTT
d_gene: NA; v_gene: TRBV11-2; abundance: once; j_gene: TRBJ1-2; CDR3aa: CASSLGAGDRYGYTF; CDR3nt: TGTGCCAGCAGCTTAGGGGCAGGGGACCGCTATGGCTACACCTTC
d_gene: NA; v_gene: TRBV28; abundance: NA; j_gene: TRBJ2-3; CDR3aa: CASSFGSTDTQYF; CDR3nt: TGTGCCAGCAGTTTCGGTAGCACAGATACGCAGTATTTT
d_gene: TRBD1; v_gene: TRBV5-4; abundance: NA; j_gene: TRBJ2-1; CDR3aa: CASSLSKQGAGEQFF; CDR3nt: TGTGCCAGCAGCTTGTCGAAACAGGGGGCAGGAGAGCAGTTCTTC
d_gene: NA; v_gene: TRBV28; abundance: once; j_gene: TRBJ1-4; CDR3aa: CASSLVSVATNEKLFF; CDR3nt: TGTGCCAGCAGTTTAGTGTCCGTTGCAACTAATGAAAAACTGTTTTTT
d_gene: NA; v_gene: TRBV11-2; abundance: NA; j_gene: TRBJ2-7; CDR3aa: CASSLEGLYEQYF; CDR3nt: TGTGCCAGCAGCCTGGAGGGGCTTTACGAGCAGTACTTC
d_gene: TRBD1; v_gene: TRBV30; abundance: NA; j_gene: TRBJ1-1; CDR3aa: CAWSGQGVGAFF; CDR3nt: TGTGCCTGGAGTGGCCAGGGGGTAGGAGCTTTCTTT
d_gene: NA; v_gene: TRBV5-1; abundance: NA; j_gene: TRBJ2-3; CDR3aa: CASSGTSLGTDTQYF; CDR3nt: TGCGCCAGCAGCGGAACTAGCTTAGGAACAGATACGCAGTATTTT
d_gene: TRBD2; v_gene: TRBV7-2; abundance: NA; j_gene: TRBJ2-5; CDR3aa: CASSSPMGLAGVDPETQYF; CDR3nt: TGTGCCAGCAGCTCACCCATGGGACTAGCGGGGGTCGACCCAGAGACCCAGTACTTC
d_gene: TRBD1; v_gene: TRBV6-1; abundance: NA; j_gene: TRBJ1-2; CDR3aa: CASSEALRGAGGSLGYTF; CDR3nt: TGTGCCAGCAGTGAAGCGCTTCGGGGGGCAGGGGGCAGTTTAGGCTACACCTTC
d_gene: TRBD1; v_gene: TRBV4-2; abundance: NA; j_gene: TRBJ2-7; CDR3aa: CASSQGTGTGENEQYF; CDR3nt: TGTGCCAGCAGCCAAGGGACCGGGACAGGGGAAAACGAGCAGTACTTC